This T cell receptor (beta chain) appears in the sequencing data of a study of cytomegalovirus exposure and HLA in healthy donors. In the case of this clone: Its antigen remains unidentified.

PCR was performed using 60 Vbeta and 13 Jbeta primers. Source study methods: A later analysis counted around 74 million unique TCR beta chains, roughly 11 million shared. Some clones are missing from TCRdb's copy, which holds only in-frame ones; the method was immunoSEQ multiplex PCR. The DNA was the basis for D and trimming; V, J and clone size are from that table. The repertoire holds 95,000 to 150,000 clones, roughly 80% seen once, with 1.8% in the top ten. Study findings and constraints: Owing to their indistinguishability, certain V segments, notably TRBV6-2 and TRBV6-3, were excluded. According to the study, 160 or so TCR beta chains were cytomegalovirus-associated. The records held CMV serostatus as the only immune exposure information.

The CDR3 has 14 residues. The V segment lost 4 bases and the J segment 8 bases; nucleotides outside the gene matches: 6. Germline values: CDR1 SGHNT, CDR2 YYREEE (reference sequence). The V and J genes are TRBV5-4 and TRBJ1-4; 9 bases map to TRBD1. The receptor comes from a man aged 18 to 30 in good health and CMV-seronegative. The source material was PBMCs. The CDR3 protein is CASSEQGAEEKLFF. CDR3 DNA sequence: TGTGCCAGCAGCGAACAGGGGGCGGAAGAAAAACTGTTTTTT.